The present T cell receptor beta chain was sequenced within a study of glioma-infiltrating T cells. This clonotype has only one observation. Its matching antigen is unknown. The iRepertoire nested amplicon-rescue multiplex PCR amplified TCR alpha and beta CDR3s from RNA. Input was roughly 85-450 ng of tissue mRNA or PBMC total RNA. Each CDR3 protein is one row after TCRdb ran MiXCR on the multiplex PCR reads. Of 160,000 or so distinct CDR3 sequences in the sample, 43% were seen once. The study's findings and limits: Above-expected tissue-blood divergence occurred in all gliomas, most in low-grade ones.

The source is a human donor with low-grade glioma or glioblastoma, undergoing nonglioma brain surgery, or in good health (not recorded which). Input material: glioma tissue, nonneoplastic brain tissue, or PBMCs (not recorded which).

The CDR3 reads CASSPDSTGELFF. The CDR3 bases are TGTGCCAGCAGTCCGGACAGCACCGGGGAGCTGTTTTTT. The chain uses TRBV12-3 or TRBV12-4 and TRBJ2-2, with D tentatively TRBD1 (6 bases). The CDR3 contains 13 residues. V dropped 5 bases and J dropped 4 bases, with 8 bases sitting between them.